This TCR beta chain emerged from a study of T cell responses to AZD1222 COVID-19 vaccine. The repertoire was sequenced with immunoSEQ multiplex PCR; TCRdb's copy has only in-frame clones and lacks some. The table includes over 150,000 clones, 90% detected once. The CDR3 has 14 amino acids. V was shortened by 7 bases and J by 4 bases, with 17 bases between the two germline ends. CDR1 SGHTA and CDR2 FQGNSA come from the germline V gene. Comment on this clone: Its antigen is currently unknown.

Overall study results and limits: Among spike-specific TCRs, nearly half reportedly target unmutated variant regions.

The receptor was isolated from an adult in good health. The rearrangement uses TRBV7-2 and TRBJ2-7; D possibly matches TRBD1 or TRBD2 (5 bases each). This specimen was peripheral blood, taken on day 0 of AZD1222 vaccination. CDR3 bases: TGTGCCAGCAACGACCGTCAGGGCGGGTACGAGCAGTACTTC. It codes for CASNDRQGGYEQYF.